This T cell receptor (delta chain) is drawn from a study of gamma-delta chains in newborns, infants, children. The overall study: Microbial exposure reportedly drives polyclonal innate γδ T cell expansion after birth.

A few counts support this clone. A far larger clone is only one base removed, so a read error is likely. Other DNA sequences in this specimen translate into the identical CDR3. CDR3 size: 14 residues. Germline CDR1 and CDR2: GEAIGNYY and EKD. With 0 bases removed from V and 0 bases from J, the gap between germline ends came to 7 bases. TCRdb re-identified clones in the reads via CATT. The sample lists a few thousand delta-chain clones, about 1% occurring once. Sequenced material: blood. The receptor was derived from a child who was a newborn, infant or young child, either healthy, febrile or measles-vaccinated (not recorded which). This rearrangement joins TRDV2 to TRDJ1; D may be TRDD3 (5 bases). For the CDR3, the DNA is TGTGCCTGTGACACCGGGGGGTACACCGATAAACTCATCTTT. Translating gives CACDTGGYTDKLIF.